What follows are 20 T cell receptor beta chains derived from one specimen sequenced in a study of STAT3 mutations in large granular lymphocyte leukemia (dated by TCRdb to between 2018 and 2021). Points the paper makes about the study in general: Every T-LGLL patient showed at least one immunodominant TCRbeta clonotype, and about half showed multiple immunodominant subclonotypes.

For these TCRs, the target antigens are not known. The library came from the immunoSEQ multiplex PCR assay. What TCRdb holds here is the immuneACCESS table cut down to in-frame rearrangements. Part of the clones is not present; checked against another copy, under half of the missing clones reflect an unresolved V gene, and the others are unexplained. For this sample the table gives over 30,000 clones, of which 86% were detected only once. The ten largest clones represent 10% to 15% of the sample. The sequenced material came from peripheral blood mononuclear cells. These receptors came from a man between 60 and 75 years old with T-cell large granular lymphocyte leukemia. Some clones in this sample may be carry-over from other donors' samples. The age is the age at diagnosis.

This chain connects TRBV5-4 to TRBJ2-7; 10 nucleotides agree with TRBD2. Germline trimming cut 3 bases from V and 3 bases from J; bases unmatched to any gene: 6. The germline V gene encodes CDR1 SGHNT and CDR2 YYREEE (reference sequence). This CDR3 region has 15 residues. In DNA, the CDR3 is TGTGCCAGCAGCTCGCGGACTAGCGGAGGCTACGAGCAGTACTTC. Amino acid sequence: CASSSRTSGGYEQYF.

V is TRBV5-1 and J is TRBJ1-2; 9 nucleotides agree with TRBD1. The germline CDR1 and CDR2 sequences are SGHRS and YFSETQ. The CDR3 extends over 15 amino acids. V was pared by 4 bases and J by 3 bases, with 7 bases of the junction left unmatched. The CDR3 loop is CASSLRTGEDYGYTF. CDR3 sequence (DNA): TGCGCCAGCAGCCTAAGGACAGGGGAGGACTATGGCTACACCTTC.

J is TRBJ2-7 and V is TRBV2; D remains unclear. V lost 1 base and J 2 bases, leaving 6 bases between the germline ends. CDR1 is SNHLY and CDR2 is FYNNEI in the germline V gene. There are 13 residues in the CDR3. The CDR3 DNA is TGTGCCAGCAGTGAAGGACCAACCTACGAGCAGTACTTC. Its translation is CASSEGPTYEQYF. The full variable domain, rest sourced from reference TRBV2 and TRBJ2-7, is EPEVTQTPSHQVTQMGQEVILRCVPISNHLYFYWYRQILGQKVEFLVSFYNNEISEKSEIFDDQFSVERPDGSNFTLKIRSTKLEDSAMYFCASSEGPTYEQYFGPGTRLTVT.

The rearrangement joins TRBV15 to TRBJ1-2; 7 positions match TRBD1. Germline CDR1 is LNHNV and CDR2 is YYDKDF (reference sequence). This CDR3 has 14 residues. The trim removed 3 bases at V and 5 bases at J, leaving 6 bases unmatched. This chain's CDR3 is CATSRDVQGYGYTF. The CDR3 DNA reads as TGTGCCACCAGCAGGGACGTACAGGGGTATGGCTACACCTTC.

V usage is TRBV19 and J usage is TRBJ2-5; 9 nucleotides match TRBD2. The CDR3 runs 14 residues. CDR1 is LNHDA, CDR2 SQIVND, per germline (reference sequence). The V gene end was trimmed by 7 bases and the J gene end by 4 bases; junction bases not matched to a gene: 7. The CDR3 bases are TGTGCCAGTAAAGTAGCGGGAGTGGGAGAGACCCAGTACTTC. Translation: CASKVAGVGETQYF.

The chain carries TRBV6-6 and TRBJ1-2; TRBD1 is a possible D gene (6 bases). Germline V gives CDR1 MNHNY, CDR2 SVGAGI (reference sequence). V was pared by 6 bases and J by 8 bases, with 10 bases between. The CDR3 is 11 amino acids. This CDR3 is CASSPGEGYTF. The CDR3 nucleotides are TGTGCCAGCAGCCCAGGGGAAGGCTACACCTTC.

The chain has TRBV18 and TRBJ2-1; TRBD2 aligns across 7 bases. CDR3 size: 16 residues. Germline assignment: CDR1 KGHSH and CDR2 LQKENI. Trimming at V came to 6 bases and at J to 3 bases, leaving 11 bases not matched to a gene. CDR3 sequence (DNA): TGTGCCAGCTCCCCGCGGGCTAGCGGACTCTACAATGAGCAGTTCTTC. This sequence encodes CASSPRASGLYNEQFF.

The chain links TRBV7-2 to TRBJ1-2; possible D gene TRBD1, 6 bases. With 2 bases removed from V and 0 bases from J, the gap between germline ends came to 16 bases. Per the germline V gene, CDR1 is SGHTA and CDR2 is FQGNSA. This CDR3 has 17 amino acids. In nucleotides, the CDR3 is TGTGCCAGCAGCTTACGCTGGACAGCCAATACTAACTATGGCTACACCTTC. This codes for CASSLRWTANTNYGYTF.

V and J are TRBV5-6 and TRBJ2-1, with D possibly called TRBD1 or TRBD2 (7 bases each). Germline loops: CDR1 SGHDT, CDR2 YYEEEE. Trimming cost V 6 bases and J 4 bases, with 17 bases left between them. The CDR3 sequence is 15 residues long. CDR3 bases: TGTGCCAGCACCTGGGGAGGGGGCGTATACAATGAGCAGTTCTTC. This gives the protein CASTWGGGVYNEQFF.

V is TRBV21-1 and J is TRBJ2-7; TRBD1 is the table's D call and was not checked against the DNA. TRBV21-1 is recorded as a pseudogene. The CDR3 is made up of 16 amino acids. CDR3 nucleotide sequence: TGTGCCAGCAGCAAGCACGGGGGGACAGGGGACTACGAGCAGTACTTC. It yields the protein CASSKHGGTGDYEQYF.

The CDR3 spells CSVGLAGEGEQFF. The DNA for the CDR3 is TGCAGCGTTGGTCTAGCGGGAGAGGGTGAGCAGTTCTTC. The chain is built from TRBV29-1 and TRBJ2-1, with 10 bases aligning to TRBD2. Germline CDR1 reads SQVTM; CDR2 reads ANQGSEA. The CDR3 spans 13 residues. Trimming at V came to 4 bases and at J to 9 bases, leaving 6 bases not matched to a gene.

The J gene is TRBJ2-7, the V gene TRBV6-6, with 14 positions matching TRBD2. Germline lookup yields CDR1 MNHNY and CDR2 SVGAGI (reference sequence). J gave up 6 bases and V 8 bases, and 6 bases lay outside the gene matches. The length of the CDR3 is 14 residues. CDR3 sequence (DNA): TGTGCCAGCTCGGGACTAGCGGGAGTAGTCGAGCAGTACTTC. Translated: CASSGLAGVVEQYF.

The count of this clone is one. The CDR3 coding sequence is TGTGCCAGCAGCTTTCGACAGCTACTTATCTACGAGCAGTACTTC. Protein sequence: CASSFRQLLIYEQYF. The chain combines TRBV5-6 with TRBJ2-7; possibly TRBD1 for D (5 bases). Between the trimmed V and J ends, which lost 2 bases and 3 bases, there was a span of 15 bases. CDR3 size: 15 residues. Germline V CDR1 and CDR2: SGHDT, YYEEEE.

The J gene is TRBJ2-2, the V gene TRBV27, with D uncertain. V lost 4 bases to trimming and J lost 6 bases, with 9 bases between them. From germline, CDR1 is MNHEY and CDR2 SMNVEV (reference sequence). The CDR3 is 13 residues long. CDR3 protein: CASSSSRAGELFF. The CDR3 nucleotides are TGTGCCAGCAGTTCCTCCAGAGCCGGGGAGCTGTTTTTT.

This clone was observed a single time. The rearrangement uses TRBV2 and TRBJ2-4; maybe TRBD2 (6 bases). Trimming pared 7 bases from V and 7 bases from J, leaving 11 bases between. Germline CDR1 and CDR2: SNHLY and FYNNEI. The CDR3 runs 12 residues. Written as DNA, the CDR3 is TGTGCCAGCACTCGACTAGGGAACATTCAGTACTTC. The encoded protein is CASTRLGNIQYF.

The gene calls are TRBV5-6 and TRBJ1-1; weak D call: TRBD1 (5 bases). The ends were cut back, 3 bases at V and 1 base at J, with 7 bases in the middle. Germline CDR1 reads SGHDT; CDR2 reads YYEEEE. CDR3 length: 13 amino acids. CDR3 residues: CASSWGRNTEAFF. CDR3 sequence (DNA): TGTGCCAGCAGCTGGGGACGGAACACTGAAGCTTTCTTT. The variable domain in full, with the rest retrieved from reference TRBV5-6 and TRBJ1-1, is DAGVTQSPTHLIKTRGQQVTLRCSPKSGHDTVSWYQQALGQGPQFIFQYYEEEERQRGNFPDRFSGHQFPNYSSELNVNALLLGDSALYLCASSWGRNTEAFFGQGTRLTVV.

The chain is built from TRBV5-1 and TRBJ1-3; no firm D call. Trimming shortened V by 7 bases and J by 0 bases, and 14 bases separated the two germline ends. This CDR3 region has 15 residues. Per germline, CDR1 SGHRS and CDR2 YFSETQ. The CDR3 protein is CASRMTPVSGNTIYF. CDR3 coding DNA: TGCGCCAGCCGCATGACACCCGTCTCTGGAAACACCATATATTTT.

This chain connects TRBV7-9 to TRBJ1-1, with 7 bases that match TRBD1. Germline V gene data show CDR1 as SEHNR and CDR2 as FQNEAQ (reference sequence). J gave up 7 bases and V 5 bases, and 16 bases lay outside the gene matches. The CDR3 extends over 16 amino acids. The CDR3 DNA sequence: TGTGCCAGCAGCCTTAGGCCGGGACAGCCGGAGGATGAAGCTTTCTTT. This gives the protein CASSLRPGQPEDEAFF.

The genes are TRBV18 and TRBJ1-3; no reliable D call. V was pared by 2 bases and J by 5 bases, with 13 bases between. The CDR3 spans 15 residues. Germline assignment: CDR1 KGHSH and CDR2 LQKENI. This chain's CDR3 is CASSPRYNPRNTIYF. The CDR3 DNA is TGTGCCAGCTCACCAAGATACAACCCGCGAAACACCATATATTTT.

J is TRBJ2-2 and V is TRBV5-6, with TRBD2 identical over 10 bases. The CDR3 runs to 16 residues. After removal of 2 bases from V and 5 bases from J, the junction contained 6 bases not matched to a gene. The germline gives CDR1 SGHDT, CDR2 YYEEEE. The CDR3 DNA reads TGTGCCAGCAGCTTCGCGGGACTAGCGATGACCGGGGAGCTGTTTTTT. Its translation: CASSFAGLAMTGELFF.